These 19 T cell receptor beta chains originate from one sample sequenced in a study of T-cell reconstitution after alpha-beta-depleted transplantation in children (dated by TCRdb to between 2015 and 2016). Explained via the paper, the treatment or condition label denotes: allogeneic hematopoietic cell transplantation with graft depleted of TCRalphabeta T cells and CD19 B cells. Libraries came from PCR. Sequencer: Illumina HiSeq 2500. Molecular barcoding was employed in the preparation of TCR libraries, with unique molecular identifiers being used to normalize TCRbeta repertoire quantification. TCRdb applied fastp at Q25 and MiXCR to the public reads, then kept only in-frame beta chains. Records with the same CDR3 protein are collapsed into one entry carrying the most frequent genes and DNA. The sample table holds hundreds of thousands of distinct CDR3 sequences, of which approximately 14% were seen once. The top ten hold around 0.76% of the sample.

Sequencing was performed on PBMCs, taken before TCRalphabeta/CD19-depleted stem cell transplant. The origin of the receptors is a girl aged 2-15 years with congenital amegakaryocytic thrombocytopenia, due to receive a stem cell transplant.

The V and J genes are TRBV19 and TRBJ2-7, with D perhaps assigned TRBD1 or TRBD2 (5 bases each). V was shortened by 5 bases and J by 1 base, with 12 bases between the two germline ends. Germline V lookup: CDR1 LNHDA, CDR2 SQIVND (reference sequence). The CDR3 is 14 amino acids. The CDR3 bases are TGTGCCAGTAGTGTCCGGGACGTATCCTACGAGCAGTACTTC. It specifies CASSVRDVSYEQYF.

V usage is TRBV6-2 or TRBV6-3 and J usage is TRBJ1-2; perhaps TRBD1 as D (5 bases). This CDR3 has 14 amino acids. Trimming took off 0 bases at V and 7 bases at J, with 12 bases between the two ends. Germline-derived CDR1 and CDR2 are MNHEY and SVGEGT. The CDR3 reads CASSYSRGATGYTF. CDR3 DNA: TGTGCCAGCAGTTACTCGAGAGGGGCTACTGGCTACACCTTC.

This clonotype was counted many times. The chain recombines TRBV12-3 or TRBV12-4 with TRBJ2-2; TRBD2 is a possible D gene (5 bases). Trimming stripped 1 base from V and 6 bases from J, with 15 bases between. The CDR3 runs to 16 residues. DNA for the CDR3: TGTGCCAGCAGTTTAGGGTCCGGCAGGACTGCCGGGGAGCTGTTTTTT. Protein product: CASSLGSGRTAGELFF.

This clonotype came up many times. The rearrangement uses TRBV5-1 and TRBJ1-1; 7 positions agree with TRBD1. The length of the CDR3 is 12 residues. CDR1 and CDR2 (germline): SGHRS, YFSETQ. Losses at the gene ends were 4 bases for V and 12 bases for J; bases not matched to a gene: 9. CDR3 in amino acids: CASSLEGQETFF. The CDR3 DNA reads TGCGCCAGCAGCCTGGAAGGACAGGAGACTTTCTTT. The full variable domain, in which reference TRBV5-1 and TRBJ1-1 provide the parts outside the CDR3, is KAGVTQTPRYLIKTRGQQVTLSCSPISGHRSVSWYQQTPGQGLQFLFEYFSETQRNKGNFPGRFSGRQFSNSRSEMNVSTLELGDSALYLCASSLEGQETFFGQGTRLTVV.

This clonotype was counted only a few times. The chain employs TRBV29-1 and TRBJ2-1; unclear D gene. Trimming shortened V by 0 bases and J by 0 bases, and 9 bases separated the two germline ends. The CDR3 sequence is 15 residues long. Germline loops: CDR1 SQVTM, CDR2 ANQGSEA. The DNA for the CDR3 is TGCAGCGTTGAAGATAAACAGCGCTCCTACAATGAGCAGTTCTTC. This encodes CSVEDKQRSYNEQFF.

This clonotype was counted only a few times. J is TRBJ2-2 and V is TRBV6-1, with D unclear. V was shortened by 6 bases and J by 2 bases, with 19 bases between the two germline ends. The germline gives CDR1 MNHNS, CDR2 SASEGT. CDR3 size: 17 residues. CDR3 coding DNA: TGTGCCAGCAGCCCGAGAAAACTAACCTCAAACACCGGGGAGCTGTTTTTT. Translating it yields CASSPRKLTSNTGELFF.

This chain joins TRBV15 and TRBJ1-2, with no clear D. Germline lookup yields CDR1 LNHNV and CDR2 YYDKDF (reference sequence). CDR3 length equals 13 residues. V lost 5 bases to trimming and J lost 5 bases, with 12 bases between them. CDR3 nucleotide sequence: TGTGCCACCAGCCCCCGACAAATTTATGGCTACACCTTC. Amino acid sequence: CATSPRQIYGYTF.

This clonotype came up many times. The chain uses TRBV29-1 and TRBJ2-5, with TRBD1 matching 7 bases. CDR3 length: 14 amino acids. Germline-derived CDR1 and CDR2 are SQVTM and ANQGSEA. V lost 4 bases to trimming and J lost 2 bases; unmatched junction nucleotides: 7. The CDR3 bases are TGCAGCGTTGTGGCACAGGGGCTTCAAGAGACCCAGTACTTC. Protein product: CSVVAQGLQETQYF.

The V call is TRBV27, the J call TRBJ1-1; D gene uncertain. Germline CDR1 and CDR2: MNHEY and SMNVEV (reference sequence). The CDR3 has 12 residues. Trimming removed 6 bases at V and 8 bases at J, with 13 bases between. The CDR3 region has the DNA TGTGCCAGCAGCCGTGGACTGGGGGAAGCTTTCTTT. Translation gives CASSRGLGEAFF.

This clonotype was observed at least ten times. The rearrangement links TRBV7-2 to TRBJ2-3, with D possibly TRBD1 on 5 matching bases. V lost 3 bases and J 0 bases, leaving 7 bases between the germline ends. This CDR3 spans 14 amino acids. Germline CDR1 and CDR2: SGHTA and FQGNSA. This CDR3 reads CASSFTGSTDTQYF. CDR3 bases: TGTGCCAGCAGCTTTACAGGAAGCACAGATACGCAGTATTTT.

The chain links TRBV7-9 to TRBJ2-3; unclear D gene. V gave up 5 bases and J gave up 2 bases, with 11 bases separating them. The CDR3 is 14 residues long. Germline loops: CDR1 SEHNR, CDR2 FQNEAQ (reference sequence). CDR3 bases: TGTGCCAGCAGCGACACACGCTTCACAGATACGCAGTATTTT. It codes for CASSDTRFTDTQYF.

This clonotype was observed once. A much more abundant neighbour one base away suggests this may be a read error. The J gene is TRBJ2-4, the V gene TRBV15; 10 bases are shared with TRBD2. CDR3 size: 16 residues. The V gene end was trimmed by 8 bases and the J gene end by 8 bases; junction bases not matched to a gene: 15. Germline V gene data show CDR1 as LNHNV and CDR2 as YYDKDF (reference sequence). CDR3 nucleotides: TGTGCCACCGGGGTCCCTAGCGGGAGTCTCGCGTACATTCAGTACTTC. Protein product: CATGVPSGSLAYIQYF.

This clonotype was found a few times. The chain uses TRBV4-1 and TRBJ2-4; possible D gene TRBD1, 8 bases. The CDR3 length is 17 residues. Trimming removed 6 bases at V and 2 bases at J, with 20 bases between. Germline lookup yields CDR1 MGHRA and CDR2 YSYEKL. Here the CDR3 reads CASSPRGQGGSKNIQYF. Written as DNA, the CDR3 is TGCGCCAGCAGTCCACGTGGACAGGGAGGGTCCAAAAACATTCAGTACTTC.

The rearrangement uses TRBV5-1 and TRBJ2-4; D is possibly TRBD1 (6 bases). Trimming removed 4 bases at V and 2 bases at J, with 13 bases between. Germline V gene lookup returns CDR1 SGHRS and CDR2 YFSETQ. The CDR3 runs to 15 residues. CDR3 DNA sequence: TGCGCCAGCAGCGTAGAGCAGGGGACCAAAAACATTCAGTACTTC. Translation: CASSVEQGTKNIQYF.

Ten or more counts support this clonotype. The rearrangement links TRBV7-2 to TRBJ2-3; possibly TRBD2 for D (6 bases). V lost 1 base, J lost 4 bases, and 12 bases lay in between. The CDR3 consists of 15 residues. Per germline, CDR1 SGHTA and CDR2 FQGNSA. CDR3 nucleotides: TGTGCCAGCAGCTTAGACGGGGGACCCCCAGATACGCAGTATTTT. Translation: CASSLDGGPPDTQYF. Filled out from reference TRBV7-2 and TRBJ2-3, the complete variable domain reads GAGVSQSPSNKVTEKGKDVELRCDPISGHTALYWYRQSLGQGLEFLIYFQGNSAPDKSGLPSDRFSAERTGGSVSTLTIQRTQQEDSAVYLCASSLDGGPPDTQYFGPGTRLTVL.

In this sample, this clonotype turned up many times. The rearrangement links TRBV7-9 to TRBJ1-5, with unresolved D. Between the trimmed V and J ends, which lost 3 bases and 4 bases, there was a span of 10 bases. CDR3 length: 14 amino acids. CDR1 and CDR2 from the germline V gene are SEHNR and FQNEAQ (reference sequence). CDR3 protein: CASSLEPPNQPQHF. CDR3 nucleotide sequence: TGTGCCAGCAGCTTGGAACCTCCAAATCAGCCCCAGCATTTT.

This clonotype was counted at least ten times. The J gene is TRBJ2-3, the V gene TRBV20-1; 8 bases agree with TRBD2. This CDR3 spans 14 amino acids. V lost 4 bases to trimming and J lost 6 bases; unmatched junction nucleotides: 9. Per the germline V gene, CDR1 is DFQATT and CDR2 is SNEGSKA (reference sequence). The CDR3, as DNA: TGCAGTGCTACGGATATAGCGGGAACGGATACGCAGTATTTT. Protein: CSATDIAGTDTQYF.

This chain links TRBV5-1 with TRBJ2-7, with TRBD2 matching over 7 bases. This CDR3 contains 14 residues. V lost 3 bases to trimming and J lost 6 bases; unmatched junction nucleotides: 9. CDR1 SGHRS and CDR2 YFSETQ come from the germline V gene. The CDR3 protein is CASSWEGILGEQYF. The CDR3 DNA sequence: TGCGCCAGCAGCTGGGAGGGAATTTTGGGCGAGCAGTACTTC.

This clonotype was counted many times. The chain uses TRBV10-3 and TRBJ2-1, with a tentative D call TRBD1 (6 bases). The length of the CDR3 is 11 residues. Trimming took 2 bases from V and 13 from J, leaving 9 bases between them. CDR1 is ENHRY, CDR2 SYGVKD, per germline. The CDR3 sequence is CAISEPGQQFF. The CDR3 DNA reads TGTGCCATCAGTGAGCCGGGACAACAGTTCTTC.